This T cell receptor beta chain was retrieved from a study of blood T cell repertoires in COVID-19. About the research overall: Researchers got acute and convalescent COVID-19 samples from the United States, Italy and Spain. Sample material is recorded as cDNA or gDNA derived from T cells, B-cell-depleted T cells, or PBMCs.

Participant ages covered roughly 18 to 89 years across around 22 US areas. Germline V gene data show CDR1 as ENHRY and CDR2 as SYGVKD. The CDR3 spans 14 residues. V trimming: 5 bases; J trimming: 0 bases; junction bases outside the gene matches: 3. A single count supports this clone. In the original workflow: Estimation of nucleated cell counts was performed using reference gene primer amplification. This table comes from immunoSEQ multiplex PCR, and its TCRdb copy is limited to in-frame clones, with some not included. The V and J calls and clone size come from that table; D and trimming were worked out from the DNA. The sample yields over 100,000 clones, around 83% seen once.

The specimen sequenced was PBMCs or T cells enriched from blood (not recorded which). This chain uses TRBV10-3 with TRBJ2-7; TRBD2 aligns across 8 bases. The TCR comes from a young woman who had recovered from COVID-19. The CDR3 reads CAISLSGSSYEQYF. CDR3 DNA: TGTGCCATCAGTTTAAGCGGGAGCTCCTACGAGCAGTACTTC.